Here is one T cell receptor beta chain with its context. This sample is drawn from a study of blood T cell repertoires in COVID-19. Study information: Samples came from the United States, Italy and Spain, spanning acute and convalescent COVID-19. T cells, B-cell-depleted T cells, or PBMCs provided the cDNA or gDNA that served as material.

As originally analysed: Amplification from reference gene primers served as the basis for estimated nucleated cell counts. Using immunoSEQ multiplex PCR, the repertoire was profiled, and TCRdb retains in-frame clones only, with some absent. That table supplies the V and J calls and clone size; D and trimming were determined from the DNA. The sample shows 140,000 to 150,000 clones, 80% to 90% of them seen only once. CDR1 is MNHEY, CDR2 SVGAGI, per germline. CDR3 length equals 14 residues. The ends lost 8 bases at V and 8 bases at J; junction bases unmatched: 9. The source is a man aged 45-60 years who had recovered from COVID-19. Specimen: peripheral blood. The chain has TRBV6-5 and TRBJ2-1, with 10 bases fitting TRBD2. DNA for the CDR3: TGTGCCAGCGTGTGGAGCGGGGGGGCCTATGAGCAGTTCTTC. It specifies CASVWSGGAYEQFF.